Detailed here is one T cell receptor (beta chain). This record belongs to a study of cytomegalovirus exposure and HLA in healthy donors. CDR1 SGHDT and CDR2 YYEEEE come from the germline V gene. The CDR3 totals 14 residues. The V end was cut by 4 bases, the J end by 0 bases, with 10 bases between. In the PCR, 60 Vbeta and 13 Jbeta primers were used. Measured with immunoSEQ multiplex PCR; TCRdb has only the in-frame clones, and not every one. This table has 150,000 to 200,000 clones, 70% to 85% appearing once. The receptor's source is a man aged 45-65 years in good health and CMV-seropositive. V gene TRBV5-6 combines with J gene TRBJ2-5; tentatively, D is TRBD2 (6 bases). Sequenced material: PBMCs. CDR3 sequence reads: CASSDRDYQETQYF. The CDR3 DNA reads TGTGCCAGCAGCGACCGGGACTACCAAGAGACCCAGTACTTC.